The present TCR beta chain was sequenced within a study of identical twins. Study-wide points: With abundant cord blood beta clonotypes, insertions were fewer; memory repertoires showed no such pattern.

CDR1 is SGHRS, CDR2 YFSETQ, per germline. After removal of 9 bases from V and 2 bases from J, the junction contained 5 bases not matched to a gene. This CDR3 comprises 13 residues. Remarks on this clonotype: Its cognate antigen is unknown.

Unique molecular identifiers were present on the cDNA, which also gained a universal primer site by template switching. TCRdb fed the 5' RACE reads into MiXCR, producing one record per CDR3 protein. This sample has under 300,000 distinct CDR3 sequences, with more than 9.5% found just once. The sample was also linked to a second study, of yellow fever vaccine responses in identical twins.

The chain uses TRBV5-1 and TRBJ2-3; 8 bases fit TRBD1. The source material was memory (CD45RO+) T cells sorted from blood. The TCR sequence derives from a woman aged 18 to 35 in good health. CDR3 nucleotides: TGCGCCACCAGACAGGGGTCCACAGATACGCAGTATTTT. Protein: CATRQGSTDTQYF. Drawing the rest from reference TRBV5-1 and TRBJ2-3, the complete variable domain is KAGVTQTPRYLIKTRGQQVTLSCSPISGHRSVSWYQQTPGQGLQFLFEYFSETQRNKGNFPGRFSGRQFSNSRSEMNVSTLELGDSALYLCATRQGSTDTQYFGPGTRLTVL.